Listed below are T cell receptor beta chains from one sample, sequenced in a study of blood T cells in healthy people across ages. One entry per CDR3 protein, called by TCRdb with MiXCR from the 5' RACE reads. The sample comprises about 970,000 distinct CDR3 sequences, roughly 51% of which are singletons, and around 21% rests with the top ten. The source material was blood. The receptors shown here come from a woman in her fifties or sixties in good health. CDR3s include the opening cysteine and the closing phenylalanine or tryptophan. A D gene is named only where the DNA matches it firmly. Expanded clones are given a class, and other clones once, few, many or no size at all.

CDR3nt: TGTGCCAGCAGTTTGCGTACCTCCTATAATTCACCCCTCCACTTT; CDR3aa: CASSLRTSYNSPLHF; v_gene: TRBV27; abundance: NA; d_gene: NA; j_gene: TRBJ1-6
CDR3nt: TGCAGTGCCCAACTAGCAACTACGATGGATTCAGAGACCCAGTACTTC; CDR3aa: CSAQLATTMDSETQYF; v_gene: TRBV20-1; abundance: NA; d_gene: NA; j_gene: TRBJ2-5
CDR3nt: TGTGCCAGCAGCTTACCCGACAGGGGTCATGGCTACACCTTC; CDR3aa: CASSLPDRGHGYTF; v_gene: TRBV7-8; abundance: NA; d_gene: TRBD1; j_gene: TRBJ1-2
CDR3nt: TGTGCCAGCAGTCGACTAGCGGCCAATGAGCAGTTCTTC; CDR3aa: CASSRLAANEQFF; v_gene: TRBV2; abundance: NA; d_gene: TRBD2; j_gene: TRBJ2-1
CDR3nt: TGTGCCAGCAGTTTAAAGGGGCGGGACTCCTTTACCTGGGGCAATCAGCCCCAGCATTTT; CDR3aa: CASSLKGRDSFTWGNQPQHF; v_gene: TRBV27; abundance: NA; d_gene: NA; j_gene: TRBJ1-5
CDR3nt: TGTGCCAGCAGCCCAGGACTCGGGACTGGCTACAATGAGCAGTTCTTC; CDR3aa: CASSPGLGTGYNEQFF; v_gene: TRBV7-2; abundance: many; d_gene: NA; j_gene: TRBJ2-1
CDR3nt: TGCGCCAGCAGCTTGGTGGGGCGCGGCACAGATACGCAGTATTTT; CDR3aa: CASSLVGRGTDTQYF; v_gene: TRBV5-1; abundance: few; d_gene: NA; j_gene: TRBJ2-3
CDR3nt: TGTGCCAGCAGTTACTCGAGGATCCCCGTCGCCAATCAGCCCCAGCATTTT; CDR3aa: CASSYSRIPVANQPQHF; v_gene: TRBV6-5; abundance: NA; d_gene: NA; j_gene: TRBJ1-5
CDR3nt: TGTGCCAGCAGTTACGGACGGGGAGAACCATGGGACTTC; CDR3aa: CASSYGRGEPWDF; v_gene: TRBV2; abundance: NA; d_gene: NA; j_gene: TRBJ2-4
CDR3nt: TGTGCCAGCAGCCCAACAGGGGGCGATTCCTTCTCCTACGAGCAGTACTTC; CDR3aa: CASSPTGGDSFSYEQYF; v_gene: TRBV13; abundance: NA; d_gene: TRBD1; j_gene: TRBJ2-7
CDR3nt: TGTGCCAGCAGCTTGGGACTAGCCTATGAGCAGTTCTTC; CDR3aa: CASSLGLAYEQFF; v_gene: TRBV5-4; abundance: NA; d_gene: TRBD2; j_gene: TRBJ2-1
CDR3nt: TGTGCCAGTAGTATAGATGCCAGAAGCACAGATACGCAGTATTTT; CDR3aa: CASSIDARSTDTQYF; v_gene: TRBV19; abundance: NA; d_gene: NA; j_gene: TRBJ2-3
CDR3nt: TGTGCCAGTAGTAATTACGGCAAAGCGATCTACGAGCAGTACTTC; CDR3aa: CASSNYGKAIYEQYF; v_gene: TRBV19; abundance: NA; d_gene: NA; j_gene: TRBJ2-7
CDR3nt: TGTGCCAGCAGCGTAGTGGCGGGAGGGTACACAGATACGCAGTATTTT; CDR3aa: CASSVVAGGYTDTQYF; v_gene: TRBV9; abundance: NA; d_gene: TRBD2; j_gene: TRBJ2-3
CDR3nt: TGCGCCAGCGGGTTGGCGGGATCTAGCACAGATACGCAGTATTTT; CDR3aa: CASGLAGSSTDTQYF; v_gene: TRBV5-1; abundance: once; d_gene: NA; j_gene: TRBJ2-3
CDR3nt: TGTGCCAGCAGAGACAGGGTCGGACGGGCAGATACGCAGTATTTT; CDR3aa: CASRDRVGRADTQYF; v_gene: TRBV2; abundance: NA; d_gene: TRBD1; j_gene: TRBJ2-3
CDR3nt: TGCGCCAGCAGCCAAACTAGCGGGAACAATGATGAGCAGTTCTTC; CDR3aa: CASSQTSGNNDEQFF; v_gene: TRBV4-1; abundance: NA; d_gene: TRBD2; j_gene: TRBJ2-1
CDR3nt: TGCAGTGCTAGATATAACCTCGATGAGCAGTTCTTC; CDR3aa: CSARYNLDEQFF; v_gene: TRBV20-1; abundance: few; d_gene: NA; j_gene: TRBJ2-1
CDR3nt: TGTGCCAGCAGTTTAGGCGCGGGAGGGCCCGCAGATACGCAGTATTTT; CDR3aa: CASSLGAGGPADTQYF; v_gene: TRBV12-3/TRBV12-4; abundance: NA; d_gene: TRBD2; j_gene: TRBJ2-3
CDR3nt: TGTGCCAGCAGCGGCGGTCAGGCGAACTCTGGAAACACCATATATTTT; CDR3aa: CASSGGQANSGNTIYF; v_gene: TRBV9; abundance: once; d_gene: NA; j_gene: TRBJ1-3
CDR3nt: TGTGCCTGGAGTGTCGGTAGGGGCTACGAGCAGTACTTC; CDR3aa: CAWSVGRGYEQYF; v_gene: TRBV30; abundance: few; d_gene: NA; j_gene: TRBJ2-7
CDR3nt: TGTGCCAGCAACGCCAGGGGGAATCAGCCCCAGCATTTT; CDR3aa: CASNARGNQPQHF; v_gene: TRBV12-3/TRBV12-4; abundance: NA; d_gene: TRBD1; j_gene: TRBJ1-5
CDR3nt: TGTGCCAGCGGATCGGGGTTTGGCTACACCTTC; CDR3aa: CASGSGFGYTF; v_gene: TRBV12-3/TRBV12-4; abundance: NA; d_gene: NA; j_gene: TRBJ1-2
CDR3nt: TGTGCCAGCAGCCAAGGAGGACTAGCGGGAGACGATACGCAGTATTTT; CDR3aa: CASSQGGLAGDDTQYF; v_gene: TRBV14; abundance: NA; d_gene: TRBD2; j_gene: TRBJ2-3
CDR3nt: TGTGCCAGCAGTTTGGCAGGGCTACTAGCCAAAAACATTCAGTACTTC; CDR3aa: CASSLAGLLAKNIQYF; v_gene: TRBV7-8; abundance: NA; d_gene: NA; j_gene: TRBJ2-4
CDR3nt: TGTGCCAGCAGTTACATAGGCCGCTATGGCTTCACCTTC; CDR3aa: CASSYIGRYGFTF; v_gene: TRBV6-2/TRBV6-3; abundance: NA; d_gene: NA; j_gene: TRBJ1-2
CDR3nt: TGTGCCAGCAGTTTAGGAGGGAATCTTTACGAGCAGTACTTC; CDR3aa: CASSLGGNLYEQYF; v_gene: TRBV28; abundance: NA; d_gene: NA; j_gene: TRBJ2-7
CDR3nt: TGTGCCAGCAGCCGTCCGGGACAGGGGGCAGTTGGCTACACCTTC; CDR3aa: CASSRPGQGAVGYTF; v_gene: TRBV4-2; abundance: NA; d_gene: TRBD1; j_gene: TRBJ1-2
CDR3nt: TGTGCCAGCAGCCAGGCGGGGTTAATGGATGAGCAGTTCTTC; CDR3aa: CASSQAGLMDEQFF; v_gene: TRBV4-2; abundance: few; d_gene: NA; j_gene: TRBJ2-1
CDR3nt: TGTGCCAGCAGCCCTTCCCCACGGGGGGCTGGCCACTTT; CDR3aa: CASSPSPRGAGHF; v_gene: TRBV3-1; abundance: NA; d_gene: NA; j_gene: TRBJ1-6
CDR3nt: TGTGCCAGCTCACCTTCTCGGAATGAGCAGTTCTTC; CDR3aa: CASSPSRNEQFF; v_gene: TRBV18; abundance: few; d_gene: NA; j_gene: TRBJ2-1
CDR3nt: TGTGCCAGCAGCCAAAGGGCCGGGACTAGCGGCAGTGCTAGCACAGATACGCAGTATTTT; CDR3aa: CASSQRAGTSGSASTDTQYF; v_gene: TRBV4-2; abundance: NA; d_gene: TRBD2; j_gene: TRBJ2-3
CDR3nt: TGCAGTGCTAGGGATACAGGGTCTTGGCAAGAGACCCAGTACTTC; CDR3aa: CSARDTGSWQETQYF; v_gene: TRBV20-1; abundance: NA; d_gene: NA; j_gene: TRBJ2-5
CDR3nt: TGTGCCAGCAGCCAAGAGGCCTATTACAATGAGCAGTTCTTC; CDR3aa: CASSQEAYYNEQFF; v_gene: TRBV3-1; abundance: NA; d_gene: NA; j_gene: TRBJ2-1
CDR3nt: TGTGCCAGCAGCCCCCTCGGACTAGCGGGAGGGCAATCTATCAAAAACATTCAGTACTTC; CDR3aa: CASSPLGLAGGQSIKNIQYF; v_gene: TRBV7-2; abundance: few; d_gene: TRBD2; j_gene: TRBJ2-4
CDR3nt: TGTGCCAGCACTGGTTCTGACAACTCCTACGAGCAGTACTTC; CDR3aa: CASTGSDNSYEQYF; v_gene: TRBV12-3/TRBV12-4; abundance: few; d_gene: NA; j_gene: TRBJ2-7
CDR3nt: TGTGCCACCAGCTCTCACCTGGGGGTTCTAGGTTACGAGCAGTACTTC; CDR3aa: CATSSHLGVLGYEQYF; v_gene: TRBV15; abundance: few; d_gene: NA; j_gene: TRBJ2-7
CDR3nt: TGTGCCAGCAGTTTATACGCTAGCGGTCGAGAGTTCTACGAGCAGTACTTC; CDR3aa: CASSLYASGREFYEQYF; v_gene: TRBV28; abundance: NA; d_gene: TRBD2; j_gene: TRBJ2-7
CDR3nt: TGTGCCAGCAGCTTGGGGCGGGTCAATCAGCCCCAGCATTTT; CDR3aa: CASSLGRVNQPQHF; v_gene: TRBV7-2; abundance: NA; d_gene: NA; j_gene: TRBJ1-5
CDR3nt: TGCAGCGTTGCGCTGCTCAGTAGAGAGACCCAGTACTTC; CDR3aa: CSVALLSRETQYF; v_gene: TRBV29-1; abundance: few; d_gene: NA; j_gene: TRBJ2-5
CDR3nt: TGCGCCAGCAGCGACGCGCCGGGCGTAGGTGGCTACACCTTC; CDR3aa: CASSDAPGVGGYTF; v_gene: TRBV5-1; abundance: NA; d_gene: NA; j_gene: TRBJ1-2
CDR3nt: TGTGCCAGCAGCCCGGGGGGGAAGTCTGGGGCCAACGTCCTGACTTTC; CDR3aa: CASSPGGKSGANVLTF; v_gene: TRBV7-2; abundance: few; d_gene: TRBD2; j_gene: TRBJ2-6
CDR3nt: TGTGCCACCCATGACCGTAAAGAGACCCAGTACTTC; CDR3aa: CATHDRKETQYF; v_gene: TRBV28; abundance: NA; d_gene: NA; j_gene: TRBJ2-5
CDR3nt: TGCGGTGGCTCGACTAGCGGGAGATCCAAAAACATTCAGTACTTC; CDR3aa: CGGSTSGRSKNIQYF; v_gene: TRBV20-1; abundance: few; d_gene: TRBD2; j_gene: TRBJ2-4
CDR3nt: TGTGCCAGCAGCTCCAAAGGATCCAACTACCTCTCCTACGAGCAGTACTTC; CDR3aa: CASSSKGSNYLSYEQYF; v_gene: TRBV3-1; abundance: few; d_gene: NA; j_gene: TRBJ2-7
CDR3nt: TGCGCCAGTAGGTCAGTCTCAAACTTCTCCTACGAGCAGTACTTC; CDR3aa: CASRSVSNFSYEQYF; v_gene: TRBV4-1; abundance: NA; d_gene: NA; j_gene: TRBJ2-7
CDR3nt: TGTGCCCTCCGGACTAGCGGTTCCTACGAGCAGTACTTC; CDR3aa: CALRTSGSYEQYF; v_gene: TRBV6-2/TRBV6-3; abundance: NA; d_gene: TRBD2; j_gene: TRBJ2-7
CDR3nt: TGTGCCAGCAGCTTAGAGTACTCGGAGACCCAGTACTTC; CDR3aa: CASSLEYSETQYF; v_gene: TRBV11-2; abundance: few; d_gene: NA; j_gene: TRBJ2-5
CDR3nt: TGTGCCAGCAGTGTACTTGGTCCCTCTGGGGCCAACGTCCTGACTTTC; CDR3aa: CASSVLGPSGANVLTF; v_gene: TRBV2; abundance: NA; d_gene: NA; j_gene: TRBJ2-6
CDR3nt: TGCAGTGGGCGGATGGGGCTAGGAGCGGGAAGGAAAGGTCTCTTCAATGAGCAGTTCTTC; CDR3aa: CSGRMGLGAGRKGLFNEQFF; v_gene: TRBV20-1; abundance: few; d_gene: TRBD2; j_gene: TRBJ2-1
CDR3nt: TGTGCCAGCAGCTCCGGACAGGCATACTATGGCTACACCTTC; CDR3aa: CASSSGQAYYGYTF; v_gene: TRBV5-6; abundance: few; d_gene: TRBD1; j_gene: TRBJ1-2
CDR3nt: TGTGCCAGCAGTTGGGCAGGGACGGGAACCCAAGCCCAGTACTTC; CDR3aa: CASSWAGTGTQAQYF; v_gene: TRBV28; abundance: NA; d_gene: NA; j_gene: TRBJ2-7
CDR3nt: TGTGCCAGCAGCATGGACAGTGTTGGCTACACCTTC; CDR3aa: CASSMDSVGYTF; v_gene: TRBV7-2; abundance: few; d_gene: NA; j_gene: TRBJ1-2